The 26 T cell receptor beta chains below were found in one sample sequenced in a study of neurological immune-mediated disorders. From the 5' RACE reads, TCRdb called clonotypes with MiXCR, one entry per CDR3 protein. The sample lists tens of thousands of distinct CDR3 sequences, less than 15% occurring once. The time point here: longitudinal time-point 2. The sample taken for sequencing was PBMCs. These receptors all come from a female donor with HTLV-1-associated myelopathy (HAM/TSP).

The sample holds many counts of this clonotype. The rearrangement links TRBV10-3 to TRBJ2-1; a weak D match, TRBD1 (6 bases). Per the germline V gene, CDR1 is ENHRY and CDR2 is SYGVKD. The CDR3 has 14 amino acids. V shed 4 bases and J shed 3 bases, with 10 bases lying between them. CDR3 protein: CAISARDNYNEQFF. The DNA of the CDR3 is TGTGCCATCAGTGCCCGGGACAACTACAATGAGCAGTTCTTC.

This clonotype was counted at least ten times. V is TRBV28 and J is TRBJ2-2, with D maybe TRBD1 (6 bases). Germline loops: CDR1 MDHEN, CDR2 SYDVKM. Trimming removed 6 bases from V and 6 bases from J, with 14 bases in between. The CDR3 spans 14 residues. CDR3 bases: TGTGCCAGCAGGGCACAGGGAACCGCCGGGGAGCTGTTTTTT. It specifies CASRAQGTAGELFF.

The rearrangement links TRBV20-1 to TRBJ2-7; possibly TRBD2 for D (6 bases). From germline, CDR1 is DFQATT and CDR2 SNEGSKA (reference sequence). The V end lost 0 bases, the J end lost 4 bases, and 16 bases lay between the germline ends. CDR3 length equals 15 residues. DNA for the CDR3: TGCAGTGCTAGAGATGCGGGGCGCGGCAAATACGAGCAGTACTTC. Amino acid sequence: CSARDAGRGKYEQYF.

Many counts were recorded for this clonotype. CDR3 sequence (DNA): TGCGCCAGCAGCTCGGGGACTAGCGGGGGCTCGCAAGAGACCCAGTACTTC. This sequence encodes CASSSGTSGGSQETQYF. The genes are TRBV5-1 and TRBJ2-5; 14 bases map to TRBD2. The germline V gene encodes CDR1 SGHRS and CDR2 YFSETQ. This CDR3 is 17 amino acids long. V gave up 3 bases and J gave up 2 bases; unmatched junction bases: 6.

This clonotype was observed at least ten times. In nucleotides, the CDR3 is TGTGCCAGCAGCTCCGTAGCGGGGATTAACACCGGGGAGCTGTTTTTT. Residues: CASSSVAGINTGELFF. The rearrangement uses TRBV5-5 and TRBJ2-2; 8 nucleotides agree with TRBD2. This CDR3 contains 16 residues. CDR1 SGHKS and CDR2 YYEKEE come from the germline V gene (reference sequence). V dropped 3 bases and J dropped 2; count of bases not matched to a gene: 6. The full variable domain, rest sourced from reference TRBV5-5 and TRBJ2-2, is DAGVTQSPTHLIKTRGQQVTLRCSPISGHKSVSWYQQVLGQGPQFIFQYYEKEERGRGNFPDRFSARQFPNYSSELNVNALLLGDSALYLCASSSVAGINTGELFFGEGSRLTVL.

The V and J genes are TRBV5-1 and TRBJ1-6; maybe TRBD1 (5 bases). Trimming took 0 bases from V and 9 from J, leaving 19 bases between them. This CDR3 comprises 17 residues. CDR1 SGHRS and CDR2 YFSETQ come from the germline V gene. The CDR3 DNA sequence: TGCGCCAGCAGCTTGGGGCCGCGCCGGGGGGGGATTTCACCCCTCCACTTT. As protein: CASSLGPRRGGISPLHF.

This clonotype appeared many times. The chain is built from TRBV7-8 and TRBJ1-5; a weak D match, TRBD1 (6 bases). The CDR3 loop spans 14 amino acids. Deletions cut 5 bases from V and 4 bases from J, with 12 bases between. Germline CDR1 reads SGHVS; CDR2 reads FQNEAQ. CDR3 sequence reads: CASSPDRRNQPQHF. The CDR3 DNA sequence: TGTGCCAGCAGCCCAGACAGGAGGAATCAGCCCCAGCATTTT.

Turning to this clonotype: Sequence at one end of the junction differs from germline and may be a read error. The CDR3 DNA sequence: TGCGCCAGCGATCGAGCGATGAACACAGGGGAGCTGTTTTTT. Encoded protein: CASDRAMNTGELFF. The chain is built from TRBV5-1 and TRBJ2-2; D not certain. This CDR3 comprises 14 residues. The germline V gene has CDR1 SGHRS and CDR2 YFSETQ. The full variable domain, with the rest looked up from reference TRBV5-1 and TRBJ2-2, is KAGVTQTPRYLIKTRGQQVTLSCSPISGHRSVSWYQQTPGQGLQFLFEYFSETQRNKGNFPGRFSGRQFSNSRSEMNVSTLELGDSALYLCASDRAMNTGELFFGEGSRLTVL.

This clonotype appeared many times. The chain is built from TRBV5-1 and TRBJ2-5; possibly TRBD2 for D (5 bases). V was trimmed by 4 bases and J by 5 bases, leaving 24 bases between them. CDR3 length: 17 residues. Germline V gene lookup returns CDR1 SGHRS and CDR2 YFSETQ. The CDR3 DNA follows: TGCGCCAGCAGCCCCCACGGCGAGCGGCGCTCCGGGGAGACCCAGTACTTC. This translates into CASSPHGERRSGETQYF.

Note on this clonotype: A much larger clone differs from this one at a single base, so this may be a read error. This chain uses TRBV11-2 with TRBJ2-5, with 10 bases identical to TRBD2. CDR3 length: 15 residues. The V gene's germline CDR1 is SGHAT and CDR2 FQNNGV. Trimming at V came to 0 bases and at J to 7 bases, leaving 5 bases not matched to a gene. CDR3 loop: CASSLEASGGTTQYF. The CDR3 nucleotides are TGTGCCAGCAGCTTAGAGGCTAGCGGGGGTACGACCCAGTACTTC.

This clonotype was seen at least ten times. The chain combines TRBV5-1 with TRBJ1-1; D is unclear. Trimming left V 0 bases short and J 5 bases short, with 11 bases between. This CDR3 is 14 amino acids long. Germline V CDR1 and CDR2: SGHRS, YFSETQ. The CDR3 DNA is TGCGCCAGCAGCTTGGTTCGGGGTAGAACTGAAGCTTTCTTT. Its protein is CASSLVRGRTEAFF. The whole variable domain, remainder taken from reference TRBV5-1 and TRBJ1-1, is KAGVTQTPRYLIKTRGQQVTLSCSPISGHRSVSWYQQTPGQGLQFLFEYFSETQRNKGNFPGRFSGRQFSNSRSEMNVSTLELGDSALYLCASSLVRGRTEAFFGQGTRLTVV.

The sample holds many counts of this clonotype. This chain uses TRBV27 with TRBJ2-7, with 7 bases matching TRBD1. Losses at the gene ends were 5 bases for V and 2 bases for J; bases not matched to a gene: 6. CDR1 and CDR2 (germline): MNHEY, SMNVEV (reference sequence). The CDR3 consists of 14 residues. The CDR3 DNA is TGTGCCAGCAGTCCCCGCAGGGGGACCTACGAGCAGTACTTC. Translating gives CASSPRRGTYEQYF.

This clonotype showed up many times. The chain carries TRBV5-1 and TRBJ2-1; D is ambiguous. Germline assignment: CDR1 SGHRS and CDR2 YFSETQ. V dropped 0 bases and J dropped 6 bases, with 4 bases sitting between them. CDR3 length equals 12 residues. The chain's CDR3 is CASSLGSNEQFF. In DNA, the CDR3 is TGCGCCAGCAGCTTGGGTTCCAATGAGCAGTTCTTC.

This clonotype was recorded at least ten times. V and J are TRBV7-8 and TRBJ1-4; 7 bases align to TRBD1. V gave up 1 base and J gave up 4 bases; unmatched junction bases: 3. CDR1 is SGHVS and CDR2 is FQNEAQ in the germline V gene. The CDR3 length is 15 residues. For the CDR3, the DNA is TGTGCCAGCAGCTTAGAGACAGGGTTTAATGAAAAACTGTTTTTT. Protein product: CASSLETGFNEKLFF.

At least ten counts were recorded for this clonotype. V usage is TRBV5-7 and J usage is TRBJ1-2; 11 bases fit TRBD1. TRBV5-7 is an ORF, and what it does is uncertain. V dropped 4 bases and J dropped 7; count of bases not matched to a gene: 9. The CDR3 runs to 15 residues. The CDR3 coding sequence is TGTGCCAGCAGCCGAAGCGGACAGGGGGCCGGTGGCTACACCTTC. It encodes CASSRSGQGAGGYTF.

This chain uses TRBV5-1 with TRBJ2-3; D not resolved. The V end lost 4 bases, the J end lost 6 bases, and 15 bases lay between the germline ends. The germline CDR1 and CDR2 sequences are SGHRS and YFSETQ. The CDR3 length is 14 residues. CDR3 sequence: CASSATVPSDTQYF. CDR3 DNA: TGCGCCAGCAGCGCAACTGTCCCGTCTGATACGCAGTATTTT.

V and J are TRBV7-6 and TRBJ2-1; D is perhaps TRBD2 (6 bases). The V gene's germline CDR1 is SGHVS and CDR2 FNYEAQ. The CDR3 extends over 15 amino acids. With 5 bases removed from V and 6 bases from J, the gap between germline ends came to 17 bases. CDR3 in amino acids: CASSQDYRKFNEQFF. The CDR3 DNA reads as TGTGCCAGCAGCCAGGACTATAGAAAATTCAATGAGCAGTTCTTC.

In the case of this clonotype: Possible read error: a much larger clone is one base away. This chain joins TRBV7-2 and TRBJ2-7; 8 bases fit TRBD1. The germline V gene has CDR1 SGHTA and CDR2 FQGNSA. CDR3 size: 14 residues. CDR3 bases: TGTGCCAGCAGCTTTGGGACAGGACCGTACGAGCGGTACTTC. Translating gives CASSFGTGPYERYF.

Worth noting for this clonotype: Mismatch with germline at one junction end may stem from a read error. The chain uses TRBV11-3 and TRBJ2-7; D is unresolved. CDR1 is SGHNT and CDR2 is YENEEA in the germline V gene. The CDR3 totals 12 residues. CDR3 in DNA: TGTGCCAGCAGCGGCGGTACCTACGAGCAGTGCTTC. Encoded protein: CASSGGTYEQCF.

This clonotype was seen many times. V and J are TRBV5-1 and TRBJ2-2; 8 bases are shared with TRBD1. This CDR3 is 14 amino acids long. Germline V gene sequence: CDR1 SGHRS, CDR2 YFSETQ. J lost 5 bases, V lost 4 bases, and 4 bases had no gene match. The CDR3 DNA follows: TGCGCCAGCAGCCAAGACAGGGGTACCGGGGAGCTGTTTTTT. This codes for CASSQDRGTGELFF.

This clonotype has at least ten counts. The chain carries TRBV5-1 and TRBJ2-7; the match to TRBD1 covers 9 bases. The length of the CDR3 is 15 residues. Germline V lookup: CDR1 SGHRS, CDR2 YFSETQ. The junction had 5 bases not matched to a gene; V was cut back by 4 bases and J by 0 bases. The CDR3 DNA follows: TGCGCCAGCAGCGGCGGGACAGGGCACTCCTACGAGCAGTACTTC. It encodes CASSGGTGHSYEQYF. Complete variable domain (other parts from reference TRBV5-1 and TRBJ2-7): KAGVTQTPRYLIKTRGQQVTLSCSPISGHRSVSWYQQTPGQGLQFLFEYFSETQRNKGNFPGRFSGRQFSNSRSEMNVSTLELGDSALYLCASSGGTGHSYEQYFGPGTRLTVT.

This clonotype was detected a few times. The chain couples TRBV20-1 to TRBJ1-1; 9 bases agree with TRBD1. This CDR3 comprises 13 residues. With 8 bases clipped from V and 2 bases from J, the junction kept 6 bases outside the gene matches. Germline V gene data show CDR1 as DFQATT and CDR2 as SNEGSKA (reference sequence). This CDR3 reads CSYRDRDNTEAFF. DNA for the CDR3: TGCAGTTATAGGGACAGGGATAACACTGAAGCTTTCTTT.

This clonotype has a handful of counts. The junction does not match germline at one end; this may be a read error. This chain uses TRBV20-1 with TRBJ2-1; TRBD2 aligns across 10 bases. The CDR3 covers 16 residues. Germline-derived CDR1 and CDR2 are DFQATT and SNEGSKA (reference sequence). The CDR3 DNA reads TGCAGTGCTAGAGTGTGGAGGACTAGCGGCAGGAATGATCAGTTCTTC. It specifies CSARVWRTSGRNDQFF.

There are many counts of this clonotype. The J gene is TRBJ2-3, the V gene TRBV5-6, with 12 bases fitting TRBD2. Per the germline V gene, CDR1 is SGHDT and CDR2 is YYEEEE. The CDR3 extends over 16 amino acids. The V gene end was trimmed by 4 bases and the J gene end by 2 bases; junction bases not matched to a gene: 5. The chain's CDR3 is CASSITSGGNTDTQYF. The CDR3 nucleotides read TGTGCCAGCAGCATAACTAGCGGGGGGAACACAGATACGCAGTATTTT.

The sample holds many counts of this clonotype. The V call is TRBV20-1, the J call TRBJ1-4; 7 nucleotides match TRBD1. CDR1 and CDR2 from the germline V gene are DFQATT and SNEGSKA (reference sequence). This CDR3 is built from 15 residues. Trimming cost V 6 bases and J 3 bases; bases outside gene matches: 10. CDR3 in amino acids: CSAEEGARANEKLFF. CDR3 coding DNA: TGCAGTGCCGAAGAGGGGGCAAGGGCTAATGAAAAACTGTTTTTT.

Turning to this clonotype: Possible read error: a much larger clone is one base away. V usage is TRBV29-1 and J usage is TRBJ2-2, with 9 bases aligning to TRBD1. Germline CDR1 is SQVTM and CDR2 is ANQGSEA. The CDR3 spans 15 residues. This CDR3 reads CSVAGTGWGTGEMFF. The CDR3 nucleotides are TGCAGCGTTGCCGGGACAGGGTGGGGTACCGGGGAGATGTTTTTT.